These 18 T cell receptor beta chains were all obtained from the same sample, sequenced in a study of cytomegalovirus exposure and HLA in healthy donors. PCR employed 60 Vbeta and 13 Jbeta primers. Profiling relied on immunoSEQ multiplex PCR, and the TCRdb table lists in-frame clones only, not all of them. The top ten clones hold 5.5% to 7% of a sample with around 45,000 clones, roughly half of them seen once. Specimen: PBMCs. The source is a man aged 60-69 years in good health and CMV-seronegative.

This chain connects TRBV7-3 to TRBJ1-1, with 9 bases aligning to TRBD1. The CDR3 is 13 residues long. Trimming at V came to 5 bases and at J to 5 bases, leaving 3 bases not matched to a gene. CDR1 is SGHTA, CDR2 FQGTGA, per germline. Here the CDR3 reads CASSRDRVTEAFF. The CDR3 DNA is TGTGCCAGCAGCCGGGACAGGGTGACTGAAGCTTTCTTT.

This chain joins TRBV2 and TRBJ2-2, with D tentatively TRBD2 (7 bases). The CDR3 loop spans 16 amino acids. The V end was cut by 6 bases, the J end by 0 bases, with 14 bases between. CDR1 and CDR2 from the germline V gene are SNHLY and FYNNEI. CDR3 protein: CASSRRGGSNTGELFF. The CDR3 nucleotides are TGTGCCAGCAGCCGAAGGGGGGGTTCGAACACCGGGGAGCTGTTTTTT.

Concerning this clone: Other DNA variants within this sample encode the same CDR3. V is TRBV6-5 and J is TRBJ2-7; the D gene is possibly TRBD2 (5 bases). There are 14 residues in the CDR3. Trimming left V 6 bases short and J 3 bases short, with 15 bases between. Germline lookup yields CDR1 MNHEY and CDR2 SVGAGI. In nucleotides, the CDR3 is TGTGCCAGCAGCCCCGGCACGGCGGGCTACGAGCAGTACTTC. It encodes CASSPGTAGYEQYF.

The CDR3 DNA is TGTGCCAGTAGTCAAAACCCAGACTATGGCTACACCTTC. Its protein product is CASSQNPDYGYTF. The chain links TRBV19 to TRBJ1-2, with D unclear. From germline, CDR1 is LNHDA and CDR2 SQIVND (reference sequence). V was cut by 5 bases and J by 3 bases, with 10 bases left in between. The CDR3 has 13 amino acids.

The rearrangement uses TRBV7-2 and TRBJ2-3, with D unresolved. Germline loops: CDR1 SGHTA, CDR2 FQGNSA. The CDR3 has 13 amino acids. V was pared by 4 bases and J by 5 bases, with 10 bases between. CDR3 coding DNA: TGTGCCAGCAGCTCCGGGTTTGGAGATACGCAGTATTTT. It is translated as CASSSGFGDTQYF.

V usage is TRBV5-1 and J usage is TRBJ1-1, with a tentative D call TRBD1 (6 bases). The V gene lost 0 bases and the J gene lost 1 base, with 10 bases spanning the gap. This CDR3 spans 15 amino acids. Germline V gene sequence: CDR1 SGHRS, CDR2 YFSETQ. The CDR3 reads CASSLDRVGNTEAFF. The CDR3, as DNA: TGCGCCAGCAGCTTGGACAGGGTCGGGAACACTGAAGCTTTCTTT.

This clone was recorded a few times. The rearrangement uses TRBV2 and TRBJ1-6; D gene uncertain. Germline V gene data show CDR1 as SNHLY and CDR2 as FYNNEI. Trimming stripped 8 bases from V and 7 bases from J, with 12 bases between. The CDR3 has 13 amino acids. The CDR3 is CASGLEGNSPLHF. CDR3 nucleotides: TGTGCCAGCGGGCTAGAGGGAAATTCACCCCTCCACTTT.

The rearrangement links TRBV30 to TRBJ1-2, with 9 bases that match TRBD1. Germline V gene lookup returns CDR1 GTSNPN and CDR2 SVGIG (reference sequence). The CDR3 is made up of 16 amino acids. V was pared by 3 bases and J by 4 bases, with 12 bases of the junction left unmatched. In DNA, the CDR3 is TGTGCCTGGAGCCCTCCCGGGACAGGGAGTGTCTATGGCTACACCTTC. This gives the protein CAWSPPGTGSVYGYTF.

Here the CDR3 reads CASAGFNEQYF. DNA of the CDR3: TGTGCCTCGGCGGGGTTCAACGAGCAGTACTTC. The chain links TRBV10-3 to TRBJ2-7, with D perhaps TRBD2 (6 bases). The CDR3 totals 11 residues. The V end was cut by 11 bases, the J end by 5 bases, with 13 bases between. Germline V gene sequence: CDR1 ENHRY, CDR2 SYGVKD.

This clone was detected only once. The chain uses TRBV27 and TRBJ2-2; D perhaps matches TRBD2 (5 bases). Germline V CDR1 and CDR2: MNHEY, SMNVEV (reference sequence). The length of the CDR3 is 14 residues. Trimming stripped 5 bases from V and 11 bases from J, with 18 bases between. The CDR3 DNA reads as TGTGCCAGCAGTCCGACTTCCGCGGGCTCCGAGCTGTTTTTT. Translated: CASSPTSAGSELFF.

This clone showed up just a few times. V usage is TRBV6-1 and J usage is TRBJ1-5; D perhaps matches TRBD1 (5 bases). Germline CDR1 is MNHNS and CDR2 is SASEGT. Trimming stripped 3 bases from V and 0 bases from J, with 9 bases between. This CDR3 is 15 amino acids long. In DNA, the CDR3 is TGTGCCAGCAGTGATCAGGGTAATAGCAATCAGCCCCAGCATTTT. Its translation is CASSDQGNSNQPQHF.

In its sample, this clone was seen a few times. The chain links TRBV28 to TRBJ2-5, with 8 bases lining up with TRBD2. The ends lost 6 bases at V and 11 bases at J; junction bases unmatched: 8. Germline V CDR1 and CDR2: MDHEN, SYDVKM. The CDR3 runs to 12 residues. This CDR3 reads CASSEGLAGQYF. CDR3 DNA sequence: TGTGCCAGCAGCGAAGGACTAGCAGGACAGTACTTC.

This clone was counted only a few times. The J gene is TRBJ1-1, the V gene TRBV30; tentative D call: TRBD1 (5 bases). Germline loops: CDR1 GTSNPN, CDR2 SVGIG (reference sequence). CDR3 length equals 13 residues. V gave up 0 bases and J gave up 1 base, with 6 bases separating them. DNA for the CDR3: TGTGCCTGGAGTGTAAGGGGGAACACTGAAGCTTTCTTT. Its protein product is CAWSVRGNTEAFF.

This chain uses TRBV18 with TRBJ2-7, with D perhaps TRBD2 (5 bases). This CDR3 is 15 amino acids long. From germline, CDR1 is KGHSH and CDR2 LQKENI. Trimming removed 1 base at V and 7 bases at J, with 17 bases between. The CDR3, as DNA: TGTGCCAGCTCACCACGCCCACCGGCGGGTGAGGAGCAGTACTTC. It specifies CASSPRPPAGEEQYF.

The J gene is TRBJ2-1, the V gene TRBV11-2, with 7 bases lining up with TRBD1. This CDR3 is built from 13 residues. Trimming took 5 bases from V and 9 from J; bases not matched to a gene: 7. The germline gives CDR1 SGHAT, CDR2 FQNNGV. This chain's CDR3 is CASSPHRGAEQFF. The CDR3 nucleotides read TGTGCCAGCAGCCCCCACAGGGGAGCTGAGCAGTTCTTC.

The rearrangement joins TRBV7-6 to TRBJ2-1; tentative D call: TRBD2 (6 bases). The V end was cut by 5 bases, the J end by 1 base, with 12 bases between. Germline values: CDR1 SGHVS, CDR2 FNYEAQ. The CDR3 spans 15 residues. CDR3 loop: CASSRNAGSYNEQFF. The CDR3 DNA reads TGTGCCAGCAGCCGCAACGCGGGATCCTACAATGAGCAGTTCTTC.

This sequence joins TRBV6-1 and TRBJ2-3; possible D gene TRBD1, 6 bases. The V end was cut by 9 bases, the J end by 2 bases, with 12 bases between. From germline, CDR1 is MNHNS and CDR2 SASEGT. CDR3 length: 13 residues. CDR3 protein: CASTTGNTDTQYF. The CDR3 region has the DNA TGTGCCAGTACGACAGGAAACACAGATACGCAGTATTTT.

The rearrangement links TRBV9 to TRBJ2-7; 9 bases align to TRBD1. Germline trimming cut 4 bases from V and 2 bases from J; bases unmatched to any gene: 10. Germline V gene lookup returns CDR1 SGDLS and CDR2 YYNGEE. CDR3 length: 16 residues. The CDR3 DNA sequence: TGTGCCAGCAGCCTTACCGGGACAGGGTTACCCTACGAGCAGTACTTC. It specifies CASSLTGTGLPYEQYF.